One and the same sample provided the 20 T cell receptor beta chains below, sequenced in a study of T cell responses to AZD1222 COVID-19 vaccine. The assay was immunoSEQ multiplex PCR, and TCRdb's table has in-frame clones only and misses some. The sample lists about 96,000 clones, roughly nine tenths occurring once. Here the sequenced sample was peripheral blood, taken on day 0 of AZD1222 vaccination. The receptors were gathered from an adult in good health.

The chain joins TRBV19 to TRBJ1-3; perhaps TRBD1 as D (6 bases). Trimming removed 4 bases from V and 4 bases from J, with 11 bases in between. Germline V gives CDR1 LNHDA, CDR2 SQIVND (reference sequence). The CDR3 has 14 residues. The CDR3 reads CASSTRGLGNTIYF. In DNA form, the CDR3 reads TGTGCCAGTAGTACACGGGGGCTCGGAAACACCATATATTTT.

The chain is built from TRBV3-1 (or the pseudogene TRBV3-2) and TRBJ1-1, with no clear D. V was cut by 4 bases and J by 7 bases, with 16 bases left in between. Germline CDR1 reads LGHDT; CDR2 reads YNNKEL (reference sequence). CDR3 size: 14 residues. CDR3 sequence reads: CASSRQYGFSEAFF. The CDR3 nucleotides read TGTGCCAGCAGCCGACAATACGGATTTAGTGAAGCTTTCTTT.

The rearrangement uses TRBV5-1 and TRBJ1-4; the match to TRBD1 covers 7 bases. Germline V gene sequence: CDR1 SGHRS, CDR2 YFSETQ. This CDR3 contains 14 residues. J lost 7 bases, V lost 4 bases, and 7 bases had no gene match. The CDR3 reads CASSVRQGGEKLFF. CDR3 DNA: TGCGCCAGCAGCGTTAGACAGGGAGGTGAAAAACTGTTTTTT.

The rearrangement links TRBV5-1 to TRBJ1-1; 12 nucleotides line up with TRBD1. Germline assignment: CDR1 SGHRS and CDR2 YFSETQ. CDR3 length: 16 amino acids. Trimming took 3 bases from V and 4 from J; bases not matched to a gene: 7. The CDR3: CASSSQGTGGSTEAFF. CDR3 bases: TGCGCCAGCAGCTCACAAGGGACAGGGGGCAGCACTGAAGCTTTCTTT.

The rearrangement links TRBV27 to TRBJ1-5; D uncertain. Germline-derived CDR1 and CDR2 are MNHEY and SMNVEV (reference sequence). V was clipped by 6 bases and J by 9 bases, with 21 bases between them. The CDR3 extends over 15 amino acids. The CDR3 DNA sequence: TGTGCCAGCAGCCGCCGGAACACGTTCGAGACGCCCCAGCATTTT. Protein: CASSRRNTFETPQHF.

This CDR3 reads CASSEQGGDQPQHF. The CDR3, as DNA: TGTGCCAGCAGTGAACAGGGCGGCGATCAGCCCCAGCATTTT. The V gene is TRBV2, the J gene TRBJ1-5, with D perhaps TRBD1 (5 bases). Germline CDR1 SNHLY, CDR2 FYNNEI. This CDR3 comprises 14 residues. The V and J ends lost 2 bases and 5 bases respectively, with 10 bases between them.

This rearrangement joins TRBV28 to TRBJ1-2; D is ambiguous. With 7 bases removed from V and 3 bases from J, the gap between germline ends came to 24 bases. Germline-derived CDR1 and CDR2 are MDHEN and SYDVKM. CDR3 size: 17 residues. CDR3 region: CASNYIPYGSHDYGYTF. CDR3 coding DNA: TGTGCCAGCAACTATATCCCATATGGCTCACACGACTATGGCTACACCTTC.

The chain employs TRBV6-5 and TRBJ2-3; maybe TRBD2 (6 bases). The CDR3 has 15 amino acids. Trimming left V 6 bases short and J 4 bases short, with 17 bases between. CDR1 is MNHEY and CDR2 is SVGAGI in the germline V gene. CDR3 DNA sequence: TGTGCCAGCAGCCCCGAGGCTAGCGTAGCAGATACGCAGTATTTT. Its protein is CASSPEASVADTQYF.

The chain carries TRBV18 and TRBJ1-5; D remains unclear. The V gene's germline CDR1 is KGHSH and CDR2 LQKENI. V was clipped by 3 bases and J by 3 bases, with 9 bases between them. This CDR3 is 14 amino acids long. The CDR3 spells CASSPIDVNQPQHF. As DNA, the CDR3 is TGTGCCAGCTCACCTATAGACGTCAATCAGCCCCAGCATTTT.

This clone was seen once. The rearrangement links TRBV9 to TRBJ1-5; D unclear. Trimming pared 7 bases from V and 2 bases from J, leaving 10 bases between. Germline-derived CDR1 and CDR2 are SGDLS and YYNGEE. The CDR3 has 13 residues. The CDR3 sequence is CASDRTGNQPQHF. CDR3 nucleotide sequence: TGTGCCAGCGATCGGACGGGCAATCAGCCCCAGCATTTT.

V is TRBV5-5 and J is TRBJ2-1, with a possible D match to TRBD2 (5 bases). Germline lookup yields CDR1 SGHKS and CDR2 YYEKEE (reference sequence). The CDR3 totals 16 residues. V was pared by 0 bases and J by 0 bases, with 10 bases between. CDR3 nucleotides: TGTGCCAGCAGCTTGGGGGCTAGCCTCTCCTACAATGAGCAGTTCTTC. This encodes CASSLGASLSYNEQFF.

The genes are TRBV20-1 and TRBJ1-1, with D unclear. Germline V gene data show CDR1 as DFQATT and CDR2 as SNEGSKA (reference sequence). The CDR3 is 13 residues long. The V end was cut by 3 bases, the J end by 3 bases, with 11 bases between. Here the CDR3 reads CSASVGEDTEAFF. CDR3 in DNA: TGCAGTGCTAGTGTTGGGGAGGACACTGAAGCTTTCTTT.

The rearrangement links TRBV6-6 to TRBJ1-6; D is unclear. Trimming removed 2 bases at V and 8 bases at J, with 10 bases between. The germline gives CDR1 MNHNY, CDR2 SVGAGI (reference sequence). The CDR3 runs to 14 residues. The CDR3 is CASSYGQVDSPLHF. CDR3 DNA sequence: TGTGCCAGCAGTTACGGGCAGGTTGATTCACCCCTCCACTTT.

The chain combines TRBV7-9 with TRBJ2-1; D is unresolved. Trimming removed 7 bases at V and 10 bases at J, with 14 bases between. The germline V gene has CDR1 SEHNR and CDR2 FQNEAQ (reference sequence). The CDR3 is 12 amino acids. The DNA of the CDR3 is TGTGCCAGCACCCGTAGAGGTGGGGAGCAGTTCTTC. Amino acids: CASTRRGGEQFF. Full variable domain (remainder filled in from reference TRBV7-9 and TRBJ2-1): DTGVSQNPRHKITKRGQNVTFRCDPISEHNRLYWYRQTLGQGPEFLTYFQNEAQLEKSRLLSDRFSAERPKGSFSTLEIQRTEQGDSAMYLCASTRRGGEQFFGPGTRLTVL.

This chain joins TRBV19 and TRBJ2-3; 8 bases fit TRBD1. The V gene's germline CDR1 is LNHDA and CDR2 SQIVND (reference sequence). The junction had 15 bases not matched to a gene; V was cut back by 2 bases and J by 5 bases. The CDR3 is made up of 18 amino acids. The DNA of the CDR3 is TGTGCCAGTAGTATACGGGTCATGAGGCAGGGGGCTGAAGATACGCAGTATTTT. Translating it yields CASSIRVMRQGAEDTQYF.

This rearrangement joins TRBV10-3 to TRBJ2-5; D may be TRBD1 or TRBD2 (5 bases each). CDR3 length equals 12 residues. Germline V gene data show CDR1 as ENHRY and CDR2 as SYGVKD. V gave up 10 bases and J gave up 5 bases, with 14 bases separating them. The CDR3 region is CATGDQQETQYF. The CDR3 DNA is TGTGCCACCGGGGACCAACAGGAGACCCAGTACTTC.

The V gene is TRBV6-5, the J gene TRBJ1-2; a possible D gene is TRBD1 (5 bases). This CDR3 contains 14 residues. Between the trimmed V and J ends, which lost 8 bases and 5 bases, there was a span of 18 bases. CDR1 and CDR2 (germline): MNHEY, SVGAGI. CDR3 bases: TGTGCCAGCGGGCAGTGGCAGGGATCATATGGCTACACCTTC. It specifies CASGQWQGSYGYTF.

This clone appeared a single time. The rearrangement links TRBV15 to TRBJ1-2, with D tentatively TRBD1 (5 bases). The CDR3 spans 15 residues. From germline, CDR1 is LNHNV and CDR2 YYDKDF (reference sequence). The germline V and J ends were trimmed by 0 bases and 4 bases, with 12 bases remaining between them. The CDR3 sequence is CATSRDRGLGYGYTF. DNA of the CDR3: TGTGCCACCAGCAGAGATCGGGGCCTGGGCTATGGCTACACCTTC.

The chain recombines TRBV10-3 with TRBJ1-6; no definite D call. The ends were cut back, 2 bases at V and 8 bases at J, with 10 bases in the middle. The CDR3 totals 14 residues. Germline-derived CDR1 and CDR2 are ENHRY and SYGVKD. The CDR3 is CAISEAGLDSPLHF. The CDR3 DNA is TGTGCCATCAGTGAGGCTGGACTTGATTCACCCCTCCACTTT.

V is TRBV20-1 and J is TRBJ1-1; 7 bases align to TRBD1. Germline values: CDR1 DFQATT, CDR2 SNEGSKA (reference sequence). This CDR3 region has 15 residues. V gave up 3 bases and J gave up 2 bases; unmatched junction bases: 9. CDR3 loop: CSASPAGGLNTEAFF. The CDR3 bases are TGCAGTGCTAGTCCTGCAGGGGGTTTAAACACTGAAGCTTTCTTT.